The sequence of this TCR beta chain was determined in a study of human T cells and chemical hapten exposure. This CDR3 is 15 amino acids long. The germline gives CDR1 LGHNA, CDR2 YSLEER. J lost 8 bases, V lost 3 bases, and 8 bases had no gene match. Noted time point: patch test 1, 2 weeks after DPC sensitization. The treatment here: therapeutic diphenylcyclopropenone sensitization with weekly scalp DPC. Alopecia patients, 18 to 70 years old and DPC-suitable, served as donors. With respect to this clonotype: The antigen remains undetermined.

General study findings and limits: DPC sensitization did not alter TCRs above 1 in 1000 frequency. Expanded TCRs formed significantly more large CDR3 similarity clusters than controls.

TCRdb reanalysed the RACE reads using MiXCR and keeps one entry per CDR3 protein. The table lists around 300,000 distinct CDR3 sequences, around 7% of them singletons, with 8.4% in the top ten. The sample in question was whole blood, obtained in connection with sensitization to the hapten diphenylcyclopropenone (DPC). The chain joins TRBV4-3 to TRBJ1-2; 11 nucleotides align to TRBD1. This sequence was found in a woman aged 18-29 years with alopecia areata. Some clones in this sample may be carry-over from other donors' samples. CDR3 DNA sequence: TGCGCCAGCAGCCACATGGACAGGGGGCAGGCCGGCTACACCTTC. Translating it yields CASSHMDRGQAGYTF.